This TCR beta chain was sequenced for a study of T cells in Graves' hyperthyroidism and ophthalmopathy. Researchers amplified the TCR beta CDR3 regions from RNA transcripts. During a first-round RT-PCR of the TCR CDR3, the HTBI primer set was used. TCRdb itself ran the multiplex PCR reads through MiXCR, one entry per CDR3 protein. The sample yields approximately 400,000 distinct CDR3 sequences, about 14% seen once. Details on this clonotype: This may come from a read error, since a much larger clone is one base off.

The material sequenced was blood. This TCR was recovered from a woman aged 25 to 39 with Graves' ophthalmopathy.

The CDR3 region is CASGYGAGGINNYGYTF. CDR3 DNA sequence: TGTGCCAGCGGCTATGGGGCAGGGGGCATCAATAACTATGGCTACACCTTC. The chain combines TRBV11-2 with TRBJ1-2; TRBD1 agrees at 8 bases. CDR3 length: 17 residues. Germline V gene data show CDR1 as SGHAT and CDR2 as FQNNGV. V lost 8 bases and J lost 1; bases outside the gene matches: 15.